The subject of this entry is one T cell receptor (beta chain). This record belongs to a study of T-cell reconstitution after alpha-beta-depleted transplantation in children. TCRbeta library preparation incorporated unique molecular identifiers. TCRdb re-analysed the PCR reads in MiXCR, keeping a single row per CDR3 protein. The sample includes about 480,000 distinct CDR3 sequences, approximately 12% of them seen just once. The TCR was taken from a human donor who donated a stem cell graft to a child with combined immunodeficiency. This specimen was PBMCs from the stem cell graft donor, taken from the stem cell graft.

CDR3 sequence (DNA): TGTGCCAGCAGTCTTGGACTAGCGGGGGCCCGGGGCCAGTACTTC. This translates into CASSLGLAGARGQYF. The genes are TRBV12-3 or TRBV12-4 and TRBJ2-5; TRBD2 matches 13 bases. This CDR3 has 15 residues. The junction had 10 bases not matched to a gene; V was cut back by 5 bases and J by 10 bases.